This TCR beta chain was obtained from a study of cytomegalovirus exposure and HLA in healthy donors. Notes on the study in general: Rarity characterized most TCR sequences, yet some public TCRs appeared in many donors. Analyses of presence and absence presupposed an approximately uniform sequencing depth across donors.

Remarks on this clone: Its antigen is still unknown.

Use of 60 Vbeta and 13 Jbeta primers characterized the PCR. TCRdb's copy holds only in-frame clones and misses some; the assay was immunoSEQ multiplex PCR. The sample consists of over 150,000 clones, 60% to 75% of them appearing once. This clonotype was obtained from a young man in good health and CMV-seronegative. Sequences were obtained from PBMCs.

The DNA for the CDR3 is TGTGCCAGCAGCTTAGAACGTATGGGACTAGCGGGGGCGCGCACAGATACGCAGTATTTT. This translates into CASSLERMGLAGARTDTQYF. The V call is TRBV13, the J call TRBJ2-3; 14 positions agree with TRBD2. Germline V gene data show CDR1 as PRHDT and CDR2 as FYEKMQ (reference sequence). This CDR3 has 20 amino acids. Trimming removed 1 base from V and 1 base from J; junction bases left unmatched: 10.